This T cell receptor beta chain was retrieved from a study of shared clonotypes between healthy human individuals. Looking at the study overall: The study drew on a couple of women and three men aged 18 to 49 as donors. Broader study findings: Compared with memory subsets, naive subsets generally had larger estimated richness. Non-shared clonotypes were found to have lower generation probabilities than the clonotypes that were shared by all four of the sorted-subset donors.

The protocol was immunoSEQ multiplex PCR, while the TCRdb copy is restricted to in-frame clones and leaves out a portion. The repertoire holds a few million clones, with approximately 94% as singletons. CD45RA+ naive and CD45RA-negative memory subsets were separated from CD4+ cells. Trimming left V 5 bases short and J 9 bases short, with 11 bases between. CDR1 is SEHNR and CDR2 is FQNEAQ in the germline V gene (reference sequence). This CDR3 comprises 13 residues. In its sample, this clone was seen a few times. Its antigen is currently unknown. V is TRBV7-9 and J is TRBJ1-6; D remains ambiguous. The clonotype was recovered from a man younger than 35 in good health. The sample was naive CD4+ T cells sorted from blood. Subset described: CD45RA+ positively selected. CDR3 sequence reads: CASSPKASSPLHF. CDR3 DNA sequence: TGTGCCAGCAGCCCTAAGGCGAGTTCACCCCTCCACTTT. The complete variable domain, with remaining parts taken from reference TRBV7-9 and TRBJ1-6, reads DTGVSQNPRHKITKRGQNVTFRCDPISEHNRLYWYRQTLGQGPEFLTYFQNEAQLEKSRLLSDRFSAERPKGSFSTLEIQRTEQGDSAMYLCASSPKASSPLHFGNGTRLTVT.